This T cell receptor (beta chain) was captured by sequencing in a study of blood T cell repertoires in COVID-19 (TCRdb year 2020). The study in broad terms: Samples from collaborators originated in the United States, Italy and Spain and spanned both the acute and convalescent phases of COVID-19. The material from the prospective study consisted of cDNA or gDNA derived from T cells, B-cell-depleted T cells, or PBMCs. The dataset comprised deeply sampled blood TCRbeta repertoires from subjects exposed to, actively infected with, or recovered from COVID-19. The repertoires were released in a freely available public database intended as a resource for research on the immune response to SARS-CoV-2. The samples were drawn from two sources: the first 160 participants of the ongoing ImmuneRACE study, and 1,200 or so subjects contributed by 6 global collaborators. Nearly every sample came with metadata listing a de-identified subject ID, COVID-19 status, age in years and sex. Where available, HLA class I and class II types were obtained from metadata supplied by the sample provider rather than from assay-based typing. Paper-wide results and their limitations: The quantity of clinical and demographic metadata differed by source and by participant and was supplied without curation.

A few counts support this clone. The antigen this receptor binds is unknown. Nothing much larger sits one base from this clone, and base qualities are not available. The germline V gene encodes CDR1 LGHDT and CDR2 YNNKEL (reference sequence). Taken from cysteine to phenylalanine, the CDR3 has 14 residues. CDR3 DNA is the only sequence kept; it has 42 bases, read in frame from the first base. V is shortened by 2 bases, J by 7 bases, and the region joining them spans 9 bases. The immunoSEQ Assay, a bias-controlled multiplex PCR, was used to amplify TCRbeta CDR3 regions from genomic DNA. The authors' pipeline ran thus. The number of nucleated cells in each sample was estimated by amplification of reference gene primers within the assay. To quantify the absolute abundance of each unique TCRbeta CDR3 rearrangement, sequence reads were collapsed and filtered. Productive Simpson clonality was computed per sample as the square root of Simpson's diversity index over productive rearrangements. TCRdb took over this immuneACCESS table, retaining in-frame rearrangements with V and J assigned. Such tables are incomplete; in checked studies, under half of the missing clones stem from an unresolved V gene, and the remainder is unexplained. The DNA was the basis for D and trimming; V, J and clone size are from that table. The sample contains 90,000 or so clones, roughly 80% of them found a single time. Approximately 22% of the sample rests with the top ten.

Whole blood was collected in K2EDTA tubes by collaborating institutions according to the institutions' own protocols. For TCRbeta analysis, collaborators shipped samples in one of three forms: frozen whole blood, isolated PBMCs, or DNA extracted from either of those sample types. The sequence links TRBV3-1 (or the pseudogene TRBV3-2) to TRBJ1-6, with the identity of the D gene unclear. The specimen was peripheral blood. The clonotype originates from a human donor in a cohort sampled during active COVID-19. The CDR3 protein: CASSQFFGNSPLHF. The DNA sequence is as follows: TGTGCCAGCAGCCAATTCTTCGGGAATTCACCCCTCCACTTT.